This T cell receptor (beta chain) is drawn from a study of blood T cell repertoires in COVID-19. The assay was immunoSEQ multiplex PCR, and TCRdb's table has in-frame clones only and misses some. The sample lists some 170,000 clones, over 80% occurring once. Trimming took 4 bases from V and 9 from J; bases not matched to a gene: 4. The CDR3 is 14 residues long. CDR1 and CDR2 (germline): SEHNR, FQNEAQ (reference sequence). Material for sequencing was peripheral blood. This sequence originates from a woman in her seventies with acute or convalescent COVID-19. The V and J genes are TRBV7-9 and TRBJ2-1, with 12 bases lining up with TRBD2. CDR3 DNA: TGTGCCAGCAGCTACACTAGCGGGAGGATTGAGCAGTTCTTC. It yields the protein CASSYTSGRIEQFF.